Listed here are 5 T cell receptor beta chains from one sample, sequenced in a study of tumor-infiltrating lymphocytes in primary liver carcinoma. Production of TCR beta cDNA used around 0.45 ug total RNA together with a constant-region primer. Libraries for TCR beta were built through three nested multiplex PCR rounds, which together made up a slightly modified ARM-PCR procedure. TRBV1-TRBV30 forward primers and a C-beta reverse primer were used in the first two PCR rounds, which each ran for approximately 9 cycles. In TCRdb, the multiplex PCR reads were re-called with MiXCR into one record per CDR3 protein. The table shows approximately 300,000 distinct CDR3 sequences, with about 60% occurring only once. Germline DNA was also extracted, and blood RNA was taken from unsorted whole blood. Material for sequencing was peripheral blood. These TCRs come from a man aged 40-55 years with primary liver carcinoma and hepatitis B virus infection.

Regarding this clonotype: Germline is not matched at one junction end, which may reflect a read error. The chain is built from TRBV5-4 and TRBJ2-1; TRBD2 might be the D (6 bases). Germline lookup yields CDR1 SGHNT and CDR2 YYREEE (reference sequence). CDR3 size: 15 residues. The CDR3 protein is CASNSLAVSYDEQFF. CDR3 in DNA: TGTGCCAGCAACTCGTTAGCGGTGTCCTACGATGAGCAGTTCTTC.

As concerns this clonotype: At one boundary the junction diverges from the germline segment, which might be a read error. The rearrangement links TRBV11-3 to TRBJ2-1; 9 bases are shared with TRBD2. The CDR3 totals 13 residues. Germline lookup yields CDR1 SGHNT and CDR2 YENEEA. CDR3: CACSRLADNEQFF. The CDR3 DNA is TGTGCCTGCAGCCGACTAGCGGATAATGAGCAGTTCTTC.

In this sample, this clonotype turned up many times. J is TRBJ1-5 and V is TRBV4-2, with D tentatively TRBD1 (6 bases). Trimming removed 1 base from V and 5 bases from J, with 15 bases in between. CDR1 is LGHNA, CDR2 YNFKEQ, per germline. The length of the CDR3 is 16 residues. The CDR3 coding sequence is TGTGCCAGCAGCCAAGGGCGTCAGGGGACGGATCAGCCCCAGCATTTT. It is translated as CASSQGRQGTDQPQHF.

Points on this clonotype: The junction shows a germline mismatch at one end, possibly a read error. The CDR3 DNA reads TGTTCCAGCAGTTACGGACAGATTAATGAAAAACTGTTTTTT. It translates to CSSSYGQINEKLFF. The genes are TRBV11-2 and TRBJ1-4, with D perhaps TRBD1 (6 bases). CDR3 length: 14 residues. Germline CDR1 SGHAT, CDR2 FQNNGV.

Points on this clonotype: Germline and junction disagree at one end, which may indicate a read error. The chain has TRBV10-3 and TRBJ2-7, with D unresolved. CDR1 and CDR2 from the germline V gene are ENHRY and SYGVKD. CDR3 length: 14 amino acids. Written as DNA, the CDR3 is TGTGCCATCAGTGAGTCAAAAGGAACGGGCGAGAAGTACTTC. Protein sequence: CAISESKGTGEKYF.